This T cell receptor (beta chain) is drawn from a study of cytomegalovirus exposure and HLA in healthy donors. General study results and limits: Fewer N-insertions (relative to the approximately 700-donor mean) were reportedly seen in an Asian-associated ancestry cluster in a later analysis. An analysis done earlier found most TCR beta V segments productive about 87% or about 30% of the time. Researchers reported in a later analysis that a missense DCLRE1C variant was tied to TCR beta V- and J-gene trimming. CMV serostatus was the only immune exposure information that was available.

Primers: 60 Vbeta forward and 13 Jbeta reverse. Generated by immunoSEQ multiplex PCR, the TCRdb table keeps only in-frame clones and is missing some. The data contain about 160,000 clones, around 74% of them seen just once; the ten biggest clones take up roughly 2%. For this clone: Its target is unknown.

The junction had 3 bases not matched to a gene; V was cut back by 5 bases and J by 2 bases. CDR1 and CDR2 from the germline V gene are SEHNR and FQNEAQ (reference sequence). This CDR3 contains 15 residues. The source is a female donor in good health and CMV-seronegative. The sample taken for sequencing was PBMCs. The chain links TRBV7-9 to TRBJ1-2; 12 bases line up with TRBD1. This CDR3 reads CASSPGQGANYGYTF. CDR3 nucleotide sequence: TGTGCCAGCAGCCCGGGACAGGGGGCCAACTATGGCTACACCTTC.